This T cell receptor beta chain appears in the sequencing data of a study of regulatory T cells in long-lasting Graves disease. On the study more broadly: Newly diagnosed Graves' patients had taken antithyroid drugs under 3 months.

General study results and limits: It was in persistent disease that TRBV28, TRBJ1-2 and TRBJ2-5 were favored.

Time point in this sample: newly diagnosed GD, antithyroid drugs for less than 3 months. After RNA was extracted from PBMCs, the TCR library was made from it. Graves' disease diagnoses followed American Thyroid Association guidelines. With regard to this clonotype: The target antigen is unknown.

Sequencing libraries for TCR beta were prepared with iRepertoire HTBI primers and Arm-PCR of CDR3 regions. MiXCR, run by TCRdb on the multiplex PCR reads, gives a single entry per CDR3 protein. The sample gives hundreds of thousands of distinct CDR3 sequences, 15% of which show up once; approximately 21% is in the top ten. The V end was cut by 4 bases, the J end by 0 bases, with 24 bases between. The CDR3 runs to 19 residues. Germline V gene sequence: CDR1 WSHSY, CDR2 SAAADI. The chain uses TRBV10-2 and TRBJ1-2; D is unresolved. The specimen was peripheral blood mononuclear cells (PBMCs), collected at new diagnosis, from a patient treated with antithyroid drugs. The source of this sequence is a female donor with Graves disease. The CDR3 loop is CASSVRVPGVAGSNYGYTF. DNA for the CDR3: TGCGCCAGCAGTGTTCGGGTCCCCGGGGTGGCAGGCTCTAACTATGGCTACACCTTC.